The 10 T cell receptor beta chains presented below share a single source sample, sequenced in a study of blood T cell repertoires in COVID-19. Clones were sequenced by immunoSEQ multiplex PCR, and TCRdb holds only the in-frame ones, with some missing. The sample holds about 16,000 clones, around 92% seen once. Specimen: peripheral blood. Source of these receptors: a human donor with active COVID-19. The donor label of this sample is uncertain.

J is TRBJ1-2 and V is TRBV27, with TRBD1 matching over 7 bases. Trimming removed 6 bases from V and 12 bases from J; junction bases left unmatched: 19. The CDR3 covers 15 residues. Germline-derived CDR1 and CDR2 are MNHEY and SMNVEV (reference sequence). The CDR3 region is CASRARDRALRGNTF. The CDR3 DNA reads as TGTGCCAGCAGAGCCCGGGACAGAGCTTTGAGGGGGAACACCTTC.

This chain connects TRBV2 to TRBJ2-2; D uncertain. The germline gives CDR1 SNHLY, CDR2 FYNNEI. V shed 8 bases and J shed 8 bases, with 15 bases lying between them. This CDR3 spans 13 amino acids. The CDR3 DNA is TGTGCCAGCCAAGTTATGCAGTCGGGGGAGCTGTTTTTT. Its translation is CASQVMQSGELFF.

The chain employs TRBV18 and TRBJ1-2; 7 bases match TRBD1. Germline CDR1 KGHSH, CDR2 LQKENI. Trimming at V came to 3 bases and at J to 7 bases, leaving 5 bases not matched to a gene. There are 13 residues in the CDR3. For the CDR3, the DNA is TGTGCCAGCTCACCCAGACAGGGCCTTGGCTACACCTTC. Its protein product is CASSPRQGLGYTF.

CDR3 loop: CASSKGTEDEKLFF. CDR3 nucleotides: TGTGCCAGCAGCAAAGGGACAGAGGATGAAAAACTGTTTTTT. This chain links TRBV7-9 with TRBJ1-4; 7 bases align to TRBD1. V trimming: 5 bases; J trimming: 6 bases; junction bases outside the gene matches: 6. CDR3 length: 14 residues. The germline CDR1 and CDR2 sequences are SEHNR and FQNEAQ (reference sequence).

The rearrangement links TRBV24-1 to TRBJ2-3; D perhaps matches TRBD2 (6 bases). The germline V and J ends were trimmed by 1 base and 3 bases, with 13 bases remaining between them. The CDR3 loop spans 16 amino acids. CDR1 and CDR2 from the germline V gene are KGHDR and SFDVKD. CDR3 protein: CATSDFWRDQTDTQYF. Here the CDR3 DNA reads TGTGCCACCAGTGATTTCTGGCGGGATCAGACAGATACGCAGTATTTT.

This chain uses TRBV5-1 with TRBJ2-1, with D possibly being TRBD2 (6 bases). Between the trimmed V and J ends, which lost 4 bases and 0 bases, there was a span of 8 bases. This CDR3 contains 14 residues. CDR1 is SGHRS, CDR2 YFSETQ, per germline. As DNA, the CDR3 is TGCGCCAGCAGCGGCGGGAACTCCTACAATGAGCAGTTCTTC. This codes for CASSGGNSYNEQFF.

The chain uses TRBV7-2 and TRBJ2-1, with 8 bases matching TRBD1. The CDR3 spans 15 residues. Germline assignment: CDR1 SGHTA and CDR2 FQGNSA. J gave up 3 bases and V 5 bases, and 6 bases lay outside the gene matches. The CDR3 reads CASSAAGTGYNEQFF. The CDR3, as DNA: TGTGCCAGCAGCGCGGCCGGGACAGGCTACAATGAGCAGTTCTTC.

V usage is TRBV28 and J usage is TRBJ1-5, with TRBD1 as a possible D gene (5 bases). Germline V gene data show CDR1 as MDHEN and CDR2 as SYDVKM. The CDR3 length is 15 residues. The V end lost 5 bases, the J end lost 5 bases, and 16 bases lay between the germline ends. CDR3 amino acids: CASSLRRVGDQPQHF. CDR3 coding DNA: TGTGCCAGCAGTCTCCGCAGGGTAGGCGATCAGCCCCAGCATTTT.

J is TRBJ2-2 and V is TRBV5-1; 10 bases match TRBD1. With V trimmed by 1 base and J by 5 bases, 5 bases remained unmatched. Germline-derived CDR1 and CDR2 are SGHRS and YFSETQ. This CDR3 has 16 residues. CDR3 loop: CASSLLDRGRTGELFF. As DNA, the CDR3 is TGCGCCAGCAGCTTGTTAGACAGGGGGCGAACCGGGGAGCTGTTTTTT.

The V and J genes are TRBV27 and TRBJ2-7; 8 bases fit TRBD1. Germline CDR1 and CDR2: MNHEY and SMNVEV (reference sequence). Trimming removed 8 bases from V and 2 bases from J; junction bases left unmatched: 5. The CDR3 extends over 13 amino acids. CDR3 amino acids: CASGQDRAYEQYF. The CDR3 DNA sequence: TGTGCCAGCGGCCAGGACAGGGCCTACGAGCAGTACTTC.